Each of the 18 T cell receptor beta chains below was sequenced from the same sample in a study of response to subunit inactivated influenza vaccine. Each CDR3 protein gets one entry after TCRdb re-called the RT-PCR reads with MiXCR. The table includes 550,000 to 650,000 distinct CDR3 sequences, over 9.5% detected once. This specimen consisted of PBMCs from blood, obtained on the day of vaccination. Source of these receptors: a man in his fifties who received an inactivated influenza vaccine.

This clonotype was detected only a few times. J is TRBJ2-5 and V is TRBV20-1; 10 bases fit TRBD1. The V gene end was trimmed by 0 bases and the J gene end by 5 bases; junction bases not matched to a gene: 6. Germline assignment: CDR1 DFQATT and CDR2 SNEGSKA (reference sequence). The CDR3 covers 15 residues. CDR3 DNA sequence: TGCAGTGCTAGAGATAAGGGACAGGGGACGGAGACCCAGTACTTC. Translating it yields CSARDKGQGTETQYF.

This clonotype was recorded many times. The CDR3 protein is CASSPRGPYEQYF. CDR3 nucleotides: TGTGCCAGCAGCCCCAGGGGACCCTACGAGCAGTACTTC. The chain uses TRBV7-9 and TRBJ2-7; possibly TRBD1 for D (6 bases). Germline CDR1 and CDR2: SEHNR and FQNEAQ (reference sequence). The V gene lost 5 bases and the J gene lost 2 bases, with 10 bases spanning the gap. This CDR3 comprises 13 residues.

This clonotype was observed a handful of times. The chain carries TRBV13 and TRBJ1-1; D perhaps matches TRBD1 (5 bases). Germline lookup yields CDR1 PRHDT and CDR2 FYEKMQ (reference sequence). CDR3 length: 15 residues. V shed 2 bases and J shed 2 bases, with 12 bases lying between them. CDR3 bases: TGTGCCAGCAGCTTACTCCGACAGACAAACACTGAAGCTTTCTTT. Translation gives CASSLLRQTNTEAFF.

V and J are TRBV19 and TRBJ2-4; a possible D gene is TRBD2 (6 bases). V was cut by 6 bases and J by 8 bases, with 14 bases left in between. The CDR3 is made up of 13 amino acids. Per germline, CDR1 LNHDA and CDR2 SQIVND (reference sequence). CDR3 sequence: CASSKGWRDIQYF. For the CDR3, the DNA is TGTGCCAGTAGCAAGGGGTGGAGGGACATTCAGTACTTC.

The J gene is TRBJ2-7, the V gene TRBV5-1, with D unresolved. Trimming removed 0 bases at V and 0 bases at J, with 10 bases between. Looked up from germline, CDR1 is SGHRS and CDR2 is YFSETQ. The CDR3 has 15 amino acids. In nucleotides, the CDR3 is TGCGCCAGCAGCTTGGACAGATTTATCTCCTACGAGCAGTACTTC. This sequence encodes CASSLDRFISYEQYF. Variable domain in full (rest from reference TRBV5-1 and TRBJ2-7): KAGVTQTPRYLIKTRGQQVTLSCSPISGHRSVSWYQQTPGQGLQFLFEYFSETQRNKGNFPGRFSGRQFSNSRSEMNVSTLELGDSALYLCASSLDRFISYEQYFGPGTRLTVT.

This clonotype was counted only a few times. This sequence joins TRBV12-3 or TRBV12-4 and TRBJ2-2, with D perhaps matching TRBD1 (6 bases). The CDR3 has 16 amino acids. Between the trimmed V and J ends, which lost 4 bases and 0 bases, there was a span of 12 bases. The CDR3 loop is CASSSLGQTNTGELFF. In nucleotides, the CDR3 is TGTGCCAGCAGTTCCCTCGGACAGACGAACACCGGGGAGCTGTTTTTT.

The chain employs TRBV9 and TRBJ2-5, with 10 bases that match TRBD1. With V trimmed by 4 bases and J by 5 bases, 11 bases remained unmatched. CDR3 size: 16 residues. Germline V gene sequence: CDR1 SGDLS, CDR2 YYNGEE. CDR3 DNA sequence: TGTGCCAGCAGCCCTCGATTGGGACAGGGGAGGGAGACCCAGTACTTC. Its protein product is CASSPRLGQGRETQYF.

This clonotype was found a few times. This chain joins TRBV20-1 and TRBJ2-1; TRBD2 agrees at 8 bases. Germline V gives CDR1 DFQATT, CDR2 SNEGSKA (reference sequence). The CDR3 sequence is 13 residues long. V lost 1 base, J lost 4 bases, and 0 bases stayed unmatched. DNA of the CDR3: TGCAGTGCTAGAGCGGGAGGGTACAATGAGCAGTTCTTC. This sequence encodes CSARAGGYNEQFF.

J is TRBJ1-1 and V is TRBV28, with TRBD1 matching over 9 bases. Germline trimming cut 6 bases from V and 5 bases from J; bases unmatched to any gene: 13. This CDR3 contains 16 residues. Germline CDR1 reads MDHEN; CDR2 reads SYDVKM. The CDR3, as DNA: TGTGCCAGCAGACCTGGATGGGACAGGGTTTTTACTGAAGCTTTCTTT. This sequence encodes CASRPGWDRVFTEAFF.

Here the CDR3 reads CASSPPHHTEAFF. Written as DNA, the CDR3 is TGTGCCAGCAGCCCTCCCCATCACACTGAAGCTTTCTTT. The chain joins TRBV6-1 to TRBJ1-1, with D hard to call. Between the trimmed V and J ends, which lost 6 bases and 3 bases, there was a span of 11 bases. The CDR3 is made up of 13 amino acids. Germline values: CDR1 MNHNS, CDR2 SASEGT.

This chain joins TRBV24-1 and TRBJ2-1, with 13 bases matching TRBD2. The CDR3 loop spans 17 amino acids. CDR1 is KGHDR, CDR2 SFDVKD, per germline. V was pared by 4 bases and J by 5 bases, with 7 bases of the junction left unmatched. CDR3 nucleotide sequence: TGTGCCACCAGTGACAGGACTAGCGGGAGTAGGAACAATGAGCAGTTCTTC. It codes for CATSDRTSGSRNNEQFF.

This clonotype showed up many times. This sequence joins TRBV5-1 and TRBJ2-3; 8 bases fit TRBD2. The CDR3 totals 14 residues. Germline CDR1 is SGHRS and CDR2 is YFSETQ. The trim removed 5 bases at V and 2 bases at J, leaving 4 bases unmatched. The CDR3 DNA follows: TGCGCCAGCAGACCACTAGCGGTCACAGATACGCAGTATTTT. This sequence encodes CASRPLAVTDTQYF.

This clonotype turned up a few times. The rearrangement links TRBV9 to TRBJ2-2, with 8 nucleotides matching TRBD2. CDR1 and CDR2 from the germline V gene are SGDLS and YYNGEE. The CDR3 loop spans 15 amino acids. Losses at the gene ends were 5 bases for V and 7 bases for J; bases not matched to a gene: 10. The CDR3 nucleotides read TGTGCCAGCAGTTGGCGGGGGGAACGAGGCGGGGAGCTGTTTTTT. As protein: CASSWRGERGGELFF.

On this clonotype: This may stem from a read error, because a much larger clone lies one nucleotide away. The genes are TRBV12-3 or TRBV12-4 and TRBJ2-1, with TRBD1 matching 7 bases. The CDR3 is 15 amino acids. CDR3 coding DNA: TGTGCCAGCAAGCAGACAGGGCACTCCTACAATGAGAAGTTCTTC. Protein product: CASKQTGHSYNEKFF.

Written as DNA, the CDR3 is TGCAGTGGGCAGCTAGCGGGATATAGCACAGATACGCAGTATTTT. Its translation: CSGQLAGYSTDTQYF. V gene TRBV20-1 combines with J gene TRBJ2-3; TRBD2 matches 9 bases. Germline CDR1 reads DFQATT; CDR2 reads SNEGSKA (reference sequence). There are 15 residues in the CDR3. With V trimmed by 7 bases and J by 0 bases, 8 bases remained unmatched.

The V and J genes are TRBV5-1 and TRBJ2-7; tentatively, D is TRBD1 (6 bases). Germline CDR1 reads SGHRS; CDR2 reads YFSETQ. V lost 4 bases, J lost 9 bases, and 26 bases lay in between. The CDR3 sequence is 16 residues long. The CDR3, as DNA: TGCGCCAGCAGCGGACCTATAAGGGGGACCCTGGGGAGGCAGTACTTC. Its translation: CASSGPIRGTLGRQYF.

The CDR3 loop reads CSATELSGVYNEQFF. CDR3 coding DNA: TGCAGTGCTACAGAGCTCAGCGGGGTCTACAATGAGCAGTTCTTC. This chain connects TRBV20-1 to TRBJ2-1; 7 bases line up with TRBD2. Per germline, CDR1 DFQATT and CDR2 SNEGSKA (reference sequence). This CDR3 has 15 residues. Trimming removed 4 bases from V and 3 bases from J; junction bases left unmatched: 9.

CDR3 in amino acids: CASSVGPGTGANVLTF. For the CDR3, the DNA is TGTGCCAGCAGCGTAGGTCCAGGGACTGGGGCCAACGTCCTGACTTTC. The V and J genes are TRBV9 and TRBJ2-6; D possibly corresponds to TRBD1 (5 bases). CDR1 and CDR2 from the germline V gene are SGDLS and YYNGEE. This CDR3 spans 16 amino acids. Trimming pared 0 bases from V and 2 bases from J, leaving 9 bases between. The full variable domain, completed using reference TRBV9 and TRBJ2-6, is DSGVTQTPKHLITATGQRVTLRCSPRSGDLSVYWYQQSLDQGLQFLIQYYNGEERAKGNILERFSAQQFPDLHSELNLSSLELGDSALYFCASSVGPGTGANVLTFGAGSRLTVL.